One and the same sample provided the 21 T cell receptor beta chains below, sequenced in a study of shared clonotypes between healthy human individuals. Only in-frame clones appear in the TCRdb table, and some are missing; sequencing was by immunoSEQ multiplex PCR. This table holds roughly 1,000,000 clones, around 78% found once. Material: memory CD4+ T cells from PBMCs. Subset in this sample: CD45RA-negative fraction. Receptors originate from a man between 18 and 29 years old in good health. Some clones in this sample may be carry-over from other donors' samples.

This clone came up a few times. The chain is built from TRBV28 and TRBJ2-5; the D gene is possibly TRBD2 (7 bases). Germline V CDR1 and CDR2: MDHEN, SYDVKM. V lost 7 bases, J lost 3 bases, and 12 bases lay in between. The CDR3 runs to 13 residues. The CDR3 region has the DNA TGTGCCAGCACCATAGGGGGGGAAGAGACCCAGTACTTC. Translation: CASTIGGEETQYF.

J is TRBJ1-2 and V is TRBV9; possible D gene TRBD1, 5 bases. Germline V CDR1 and CDR2: SGDLS, YYNGEE. The V and J ends lost 4 bases and 0 bases respectively, with 10 bases between them. The length of the CDR3 is 14 residues. The CDR3 sequence: CASSPQTANYGYTF. The DNA of the CDR3 is TGTGCCAGCAGCCCCCAGACAGCTAACTATGGCTACACCTTC.

The chain has TRBV18 and TRBJ2-1, with D uncertain. V lost 3 bases and J 6 bases, leaving 12 bases between the germline ends. Germline V CDR1 and CDR2: KGHSH, LQKENI. This CDR3 region has 14 residues. The CDR3 sequence is CASSPSNEVNEQFF. Here the CDR3 DNA reads TGTGCCAGCTCACCTTCCAATGAGGTCAATGAGCAGTTCTTC. Variable domain in full (rest from reference TRBV18 and TRBJ2-1): NAGVMQNPRHLVRRRGQEARLRCSPMKGHSHVYWYRQLPEEGLKFMVYLQKENIIDESGMPKERFSAEFPKEGPSILRIQQVVRGDSAAYFCASSPSNEVNEQFFGPGTRLTVL.

The V call is TRBV7-3, the J call TRBJ2-3; 7 nucleotides match TRBD1. Germline-derived CDR1 and CDR2 are SGHTA and FQGTGA. V trimming: 4 bases; J trimming: 2 bases; junction bases outside the gene matches: 9. This CDR3 region has 16 residues. CDR3: CASSSNYDRATDTQYF. Here the CDR3 DNA reads TGTGCCAGCAGCTCTAATTACGACAGGGCCACAGATACGCAGTATTTT.

This clone was found a few times. The chain uses TRBV4-2 and TRBJ2-5; D possibly matches TRBD1 or TRBD2 (5 bases each). Trimming took off 0 bases at V and 5 bases at J, with 13 bases between the two ends. Germline-derived CDR1 and CDR2 are LGHNA and YNFKEQ. The CDR3 has 15 residues. CDR3: CASSQESGGWETQYF. DNA of the CDR3: TGTGCCAGCAGCCAAGAGAGTGGGGGTTGGGAGACCCAGTACTTC.

The chain couples TRBV2 to TRBJ2-7; D is ambiguous. Deletions cut 6 bases from V and 2 bases from J, with 5 bases between. This CDR3 contains 11 residues. Germline CDR1 SNHLY, CDR2 FYNNEI. As DNA, the CDR3 is TGTGCCAGCAGGGTTACCTACGAGCAGTACTTC. It translates to CASRVTYEQYF.

The chain joins TRBV5-5 to TRBJ1-1, with D perhaps matching TRBD1 (6 bases). V lost 1 base to trimming and J lost 5 bases, with 15 bases between them. From germline, CDR1 is SGHKS and CDR2 YYEKEE (reference sequence). The CDR3 is 15 amino acids. The CDR3 loop reads CASSLWGTRRTEAFF. The CDR3 DNA sequence: TGTGCCAGCAGCTTGTGGGGGACACGGCGGACTGAAGCTTTCTTT. The full variable domain, with the rest looked up from reference TRBV5-5 and TRBJ1-1, is DAGVTQSPTHLIKTRGQQVTLRCSPISGHKSVSWYQQVLGQGPQFIFQYYEKEERGRGNFPDRFSARQFPNYSSELNVNALLLGDSALYLCASSLWGTRRTEAFFGQGTRLTVV.

Of note for this clone: Other nucleotide sequences in the sample specify the same CDR3. This chain links TRBV5-1 with TRBJ2-2; D uncertain. The CDR3 is 13 residues long. Germline loops: CDR1 SGHRS, CDR2 YFSETQ. V lost 4 bases and J 5 bases, leaving 9 bases between the germline ends. The CDR3 spells CASSLDGTGELFF. The DNA for the CDR3 is TGCGCCAGCAGCCTGGACGGTACCGGGGAGCTGTTTTTT. The whole variable domain, filled in from reference TRBV5-1 and TRBJ2-2, reads KAGVTQTPRYLIKTRGQQVTLSCSPISGHRSVSWYQQTPGQGLQFLFEYFSETQRNKGNFPGRFSGRQFSNSRSEMNVSTLELGDSALYLCASSLDGTGELFFGEGSRLTVL.

This chain links TRBV10-3 with TRBJ2-6; 7 bases match TRBD1. This CDR3 is built from 16 residues. Germline V CDR1 and CDR2: ENHRY, SYGVKD. With 10 bases clipped from V and 4 bases from J, the junction kept 13 bases outside the gene matches. The CDR3 bases are TGTGCCACAACGACAGGGACGGGTTCCGGGGCCAACGTCCTGACTTTC. Amino acids: CATTTGTGSGANVLTF.

The V gene is TRBV27, the J gene TRBJ1-1; tentatively, D is TRBD1 (6 bases). V was clipped by 0 bases and J by 5 bases, with 13 bases between them. Germline assignment: CDR1 MNHEY and CDR2 SMNVEV (reference sequence). The CDR3 is 15 residues long. The CDR3 region has the DNA TGTGCCAGCAGTTTATCGCCAGGGGCCGGGACTGAAGCTTTCTTT. This translates into CASSLSPGAGTEAFF.

The chain uses TRBV5-4 and TRBJ1-5; D is unclear. CDR1 is SGHNT, CDR2 YYREEE, per germline (reference sequence). This CDR3 is 13 amino acids long. V dropped 4 bases and J dropped 9 bases, with 14 bases sitting between them. CDR3: CASSLGSFGPQHF. The CDR3 coding sequence is TGTGCCAGCAGCCTCGGTAGTTTTGGGCCCCAGCATTTT.

The rearrangement uses TRBV28 and TRBJ2-7; 13 bases are shared with TRBD2. V was pared by 6 bases and J by 1 base, with 0 bases of the junction left unmatched. This CDR3 has 14 residues. From germline, CDR1 is MDHEN and CDR2 SYDVKM. The CDR3 reads CASRGLAGSYEQYF. CDR3 nucleotide sequence: TGTGCCAGCAGGGGACTAGCGGGGTCCTACGAGCAGTACTTC.

This clone appeared a few times. Distinct nucleotide sequences in the sample also encode this CDR3. This chain joins TRBV2 and TRBJ2-2; no clear D gene. Per germline, CDR1 SNHLY and CDR2 FYNNEI. This CDR3 region has 16 residues. The germline V and J ends were trimmed by 0 bases and 1 base, with 9 bases remaining between them. The CDR3 nucleotides read TGTGCCAGCAGTGAAGCCGCCAGGCGGAACACCGGGGAGCTGTTTTTT. This encodes CASSEAARRNTGELFF.

This chain joins TRBV4-2 and TRBJ2-2; the match to TRBD2 covers 9 bases. This CDR3 spans 20 amino acids. Germline V gives CDR1 LGHNA, CDR2 YNFKEQ. The V segment lost 4 bases and the J segment 3 bases; nucleotides outside the gene matches: 18. The CDR3 region is CASSRTPGTSYSGDTGELFF. CDR3 coding DNA: TGTGCCAGCAGCCGCACCCCAGGGACTAGCTACTCCGGGGACACCGGGGAGCTGTTTTTT.

The chain couples TRBV6-1 to TRBJ1-3, with no clear D. The germline V gene has CDR1 MNHNS and CDR2 SASEGT. The CDR3 length is 13 residues. V dropped 7 bases and J dropped 1 base, with 8 bases sitting between them. CDR3 nucleotides: TGTGCCAGCAATGGTTATTCTGGAAACACCATATATTTT. Its translation: CASNGYSGNTIYF.

The rearrangement joins TRBV28 to TRBJ1-2; TRBD1 matches at 8 bases. The CDR3 is made up of 15 amino acids. Losses at the gene ends were 5 bases for V and 3 bases for J; bases not matched to a gene: 8. Germline V gene lookup returns CDR1 MDHEN and CDR2 SYDVKM. CDR3 sequence reads: CASSRPGQDYYGYTF. Here the CDR3 DNA reads TGTGCCAGCAGTCGACCGGGACAGGACTACTATGGCTACACCTTC.

Comment on this clone: A far larger clone is just one base off, so this is likely a read error. This sample includes further DNA sequences coding for the same CDR3. This chain connects TRBV29-1 to TRBJ2-3; no definite D call. This CDR3 has 17 residues. V lost 5 bases and J 0 bases, leaving 21 bases between the germline ends. Germline V gene lookup returns CDR1 SQVTM and CDR2 ANQGSEA. CDR3 region: CSVIRPISGVSTDTQYF. The CDR3 coding sequence is TGCAGCGTTATCAGGCCCATATCAGGTGTTAGCACAGATACGCAGTATTTT.

In regard to this clone: This same CDR3 is encoded by further DNA sequences in the sample. The chain links TRBV18 to TRBJ2-2; unclear D gene. The germline V gene encodes CDR1 KGHSH and CDR2 LQKENI. Deletions cut 3 bases from V and 1 base from J, with 3 bases between. The CDR3 runs 13 residues. CDR3 region: CASSPRNTGELFF. The CDR3 nucleotides read TGTGCCAGCTCACCTCGGAACACCGGGGAGCTGTTTTTT.

The chain couples TRBV19 to TRBJ2-4; 8 nucleotides agree with TRBD1. The CDR3 is 13 residues long. Germline trimming cut 10 bases from V and 7 bases from J; bases unmatched to any gene: 9. Germline assignment: CDR1 LNHDA and CDR2 SQIVND (reference sequence). CDR3 in DNA: TGTGCCACAACCGGACAGGGCAGGAACATTCAGTACTTC. It is translated as CATTGQGRNIQYF.

The chain links TRBV7-3 to TRBJ1-2; D is perhaps TRBD1 (6 bases). Germline V lookup: CDR1 SGHTA, CDR2 FQGTGA. This CDR3 spans 16 amino acids. The germline V and J ends were trimmed by 3 bases and 2 bases, with 16 bases remaining between them. CDR3 DNA sequence: TGTGCCAGCAGCTTGCCCCAAGGGCAGGGGAACTATGGCTACACCTTC. Residues: CASSLPQGQGNYGYTF.

This clone showed up just a few times. The genes are TRBV10-3 and TRBJ1-2; possibly TRBD1 for D (5 bases). Germline V lookup: CDR1 ENHRY, CDR2 SYGVKD. The CDR3 is made up of 15 amino acids. The V end was cut by 4 bases, the J end by 7 bases, with 19 bases between. The CDR3 sequence is CAISVSGPPAGGYTF. The CDR3 DNA is TGTGCCATCAGTGTATCGGGACCCCCTGCGGGTGGCTACACCTTC.